This entry describes one TCR beta chain. The sample is drawn from a study of Ad26.COV2.S vaccination and SARS-CoV-2 variants. Sequencing used immunoSEQ multiplex PCR; TCRdb keeps in-frame clones, though not all of them. The data contain around 450,000 clones, 89% of them seen just once; the ten biggest clones take up about 2.4%. The CDR3 totals 12 residues. From germline, CDR1 is KGHDR and CDR2 SFDVKD. V was pared by 4 bases and J by 9 bases, with 8 bases between. Documented treatment: roughly 20 received Ad26.COV2.S at low or high dose, single or two shots; several received placebo; per-sample allocation not given. Vaccine and placebo recipients were sampled on day 63 after the first injection.

The material sequenced was peripheral blood, taken in a trial of Ad26.COV2.S vaccine versus placebo. The V call is TRBV24-1, the J call TRBJ2-2; D not certain. This receptor was identified in a person aged 18 to 59 who received the Ad26.COV2.S COVID-19 vaccine or a placebo. The CDR3 region has the DNA TGTGCCACCAGTGACCCCAGTCGGGAGCTGTTTTTT. It is translated as CATSDPSRELFF.